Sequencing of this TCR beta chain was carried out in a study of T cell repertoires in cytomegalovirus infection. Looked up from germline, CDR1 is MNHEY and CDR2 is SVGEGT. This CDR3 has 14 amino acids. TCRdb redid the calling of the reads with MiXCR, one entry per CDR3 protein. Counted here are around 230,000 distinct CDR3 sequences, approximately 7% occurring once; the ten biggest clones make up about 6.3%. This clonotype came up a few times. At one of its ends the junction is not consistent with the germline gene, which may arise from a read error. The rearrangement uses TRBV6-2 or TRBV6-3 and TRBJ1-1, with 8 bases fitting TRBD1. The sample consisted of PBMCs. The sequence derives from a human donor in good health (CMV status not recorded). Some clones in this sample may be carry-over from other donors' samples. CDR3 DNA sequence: TGTGCCAGCAGTCACTCCACAGGGGGCACTGAAGCTTTCTTT. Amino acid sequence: CASSHSTGGTEAFF.